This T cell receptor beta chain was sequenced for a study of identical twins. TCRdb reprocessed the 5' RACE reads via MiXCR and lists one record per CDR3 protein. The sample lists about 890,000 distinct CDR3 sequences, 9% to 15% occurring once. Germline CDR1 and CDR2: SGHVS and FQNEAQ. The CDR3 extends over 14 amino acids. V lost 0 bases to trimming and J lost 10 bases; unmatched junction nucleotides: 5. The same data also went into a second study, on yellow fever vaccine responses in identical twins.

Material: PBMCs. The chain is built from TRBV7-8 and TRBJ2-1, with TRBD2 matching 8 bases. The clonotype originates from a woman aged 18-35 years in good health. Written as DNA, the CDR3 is TGTGCCAGCAGCTTAGCCACACTAGCGGCCGAGCAGTTCTTC. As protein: CASSLATLAAEQFF.